The sequence of this T cell receptor (beta chain) was determined in a study of shared clonotypes between healthy human individuals. At the level of the study: Each donor contributed plates that comprised three CD4 naive, three CD4 memory, two CD8 naive and one CD8 memory. Findings of the study overall: Rarefaction curves obtained for sorted subsets showed sequencing incomplete despite large depth.

This table comes from immunoSEQ multiplex PCR, and its TCRdb copy is limited to in-frame clones, with some not included. The profile shows nearly 750,000 clones, 72% of them singletons. On this clone: Its cognate antigen is unknown.

Germline CDR1 reads SGHTA; CDR2 reads FQGNSA. The CDR3 length is 15 residues. The V end lost 1 base, the J end lost 2 bases, and 11 bases lay between the germline ends. This clonotype was sampled from a woman aged 25 to 45 in good health. Source material: memory CD4+ T cells sorted from blood. The subset here: CD45RA-negative fraction. The V call is TRBV7-2, the J call TRBJ1-2; the D gene is possibly TRBD1 (5 bases). The CDR3 reads CASSLGRGMNYGYTF. The CDR3 DNA is TGTGCCAGCAGCTTAGGACGGGGGATGAACTATGGCTACACCTTC. The full variable domain, completed using reference TRBV7-2 and TRBJ1-2, is GAGVSQSPSNKVTEKGKDVELRCDPISGHTALYWYRQSLGQGLEFLIYFQGNSAPDKSGLPSDRFSAERTGGSVSTLTIQRTQQEDSAVYLCASSLGRGMNYGYTFGSGTRLTVV.